One sample yielded the 9 T cell receptor beta chains listed below, sequenced in a study of cytomegalovirus exposure and HLA in healthy donors. Primers included in the PCR were 60 Vbeta and 13 Jbeta primers. Sequencing was performed with immunoSEQ multiplex PCR; in TCRdb, only in-frame clones are kept and a portion is missing. The table shows some 200,000 clones, with approximately 79% occurring only once. Sequenced: PBMCs. The receptors were gathered from a man aged 45-65 years in good health and CMV-seronegative.

The rearrangement links TRBV13 to TRBJ2-7; D is unclear. This CDR3 region has 12 residues. V lost 5 bases and J lost 8, with 13 bases in between. Germline values: CDR1 PRHDT, CDR2 FYEKMQ (reference sequence). The CDR3 sequence: CASSLSRIKQYF. CDR3 nucleotides: TGTGCCAGCAGCCTCTCTAGAATAAAGCAGTACTTC.

This chain links TRBV28 with TRBJ1-3; D possibly corresponds to TRBD1 (6 bases). The length of the CDR3 is 17 residues. Germline V gene data show CDR1 as MDHEN and CDR2 as SYDVKM. Trimming removed 1 base from V and 4 bases from J, with 17 bases in between. The CDR3, as DNA: TGTGCCAGCAGTTTATTGGCCTGGGGGGGCTACGGAAACACCATATATTTT. Amino acid sequence: CASSLLAWGGYGNTIYF.

This clone was seen a single time. The CDR3 region is CASSKRGHDYSNQPQHF. The CDR3 nucleotides are TGTGCCAGCAGCAAAAGGGGGCATGACTATAGCAATCAGCCCCAGCATTTT. The chain employs TRBV21-1 and TRBJ1-5; the table assigns TRBD1, which was not confirmed against the DNA. TRBV21-1 is assigned pseudogene status. This CDR3 comprises 17 residues.

The rearrangement joins TRBV28 to TRBJ1-2, with D possibly matching TRBD1 (6 bases). V was pared by 6 bases and J by 11 bases, with 19 bases between. Germline V gives CDR1 MDHEN, CDR2 SYDVKM. This CDR3 has 13 residues. The DNA for the CDR3 is TGTGCCAGCAGCCCCTTTGTCAGGGGCGATTACACCTTC. It encodes CASSPFVRGDYTF.

The chain combines TRBV6-5 with TRBJ1-4; TRBD1 might be the D (5 bases). Germline assignment: CDR1 MNHEY and CDR2 SVGAGI. V lost 2 bases to trimming and J lost 5 bases, with 12 bases between them. CDR3 length: 15 residues. The DNA of the CDR3 is TGTGCCAGCAGTTACACCGGGGGTCTGAATGAAAAACTGTTTTTT. It encodes CASSYTGGLNEKLFF.

As concerns this clone: The sample contains more than one DNA sequence encoding this CDR3. The gene calls are TRBV30 and TRBJ2-5, with D perhaps TRBD2 (6 bases). Trimming stripped 3 bases from V and 1 base from J, with 9 bases between. The germline V gene encodes CDR1 GTSNPN and CDR2 SVGIG (reference sequence). The CDR3 spans 13 residues. CDR3 sequence: CAWSRDFQETQYF. The CDR3 coding sequence is TGTGCCTGGAGCCGGGACTTCCAAGAGACCCAGTACTTC.

The rearrangement joins TRBV28 to TRBJ2-2, with 8 bases identical to TRBD2. There are 13 residues in the CDR3. In germline, CDR1 is MDHEN, CDR2 SYDVKM. V dropped 5 bases and J dropped 6; count of bases not matched to a gene: 2. CDR3: CASSQREPGELFF. Written as DNA, the CDR3 is TGTGCCAGCAGTCAGCGGGAGCCCGGGGAGCTGTTTTTT.

This clone was picked up a small number of times. The J gene is TRBJ1-5, the V gene TRBV5-1; no clear D. Germline V gene lookup returns CDR1 SGHRS and CDR2 YFSETQ. Trimming cost V 0 bases and J 5 bases, with 9 bases left between them. The CDR3 runs 14 residues. The DNA of the CDR3 is TGCGCCAGCAGCTTGGGGGCGGGAGATCAGCCCCAGCATTTT. Translation gives CASSLGAGDQPQHF. Supplemented by reference TRBV5-1 and TRBJ1-5, the full variable domain reads KAGVTQTPRYLIKTRGQQVTLSCSPISGHRSVSWYQQTPGQGLQFLFEYFSETQRNKGNFPGRFSGRQFSNSRSEMNVSTLELGDSALYLCASSLGAGDQPQHFGDGTRLSIL.

V usage is TRBV5-1 and J usage is TRBJ2-5; TRBD1 agrees at 7 bases. The germline gives CDR1 SGHRS, CDR2 YFSETQ. The V gene end was trimmed by 4 bases and the J gene end by 4 bases; junction bases not matched to a gene: 7. There are 14 residues in the CDR3. The CDR3 here is CASSVGGARETQYF. DNA of the CDR3: TGCGCCAGCAGCGTAGGGGGCGCAAGAGAGACCCAGTACTTC.